This T cell receptor beta chain was captured in a study of early T cells in non-severe SARS-CoV-2 infection. Turning to the study itself: Bulk RNA from unsorted whole blood was sequenced; chains were unpaired. Findings and caveats of the study: Matching against VDJdb likely underestimated virus-specific expansions, favoring anti-spike CD8.

This clonotype has at least ten counts. No antigen is known for it. V shed 7 bases and J shed 5 bases, with 22 bases lying between them. Germline lookup yields CDR1 SGHRS and CDR2 YFSETQ. The CDR3 has 15 residues. Researchers attached unique molecular identifiers to individual cDNA molecules. TCRdb reanalysed the 5' RACE reads using MiXCR and keeps one entry per CDR3 protein. The table lists around 50,000 distinct CDR3 sequences, 9.5% to 13% of them singletons, with about 10% in the top ten. The chain carries TRBV5-1 and TRBJ2-7; tentatively, D is TRBD1 or TRBD2 (5 bases each). This TCR derives from an adult who was a healthcare worker with PCR-confirmed SARS-CoV-2 infection or an uninfected control (not recorded which). The specimen was whole blood. CDR3 sequence (DNA): TGCGCCAGCGCTCCAGCAGGGACCCCGGCCCACGAGCAGTACTTC. This sequence encodes CASAPAGTPAHEQYF. The whole variable domain, remainder taken from reference TRBV5-1 and TRBJ2-7, is KAGVTQTPRYLIKTRGQQVTLSCSPISGHRSVSWYQQTPGQGLQFLFEYFSETQRNKGNFPGRFSGRQFSNSRSEMNVSTLELGDSALYLCASAPAGTPAHEQYFGPGTRLTVT.